The present TCR beta chain was sequenced within a study of early T cells in non-severe SARS-CoV-2 infection. Germline values: CDR1 SGHVS, CDR2 FNYEAQ. Trimming removed 0 bases from V and 4 bases from J, with 5 bases in between. The CDR3 loop spans 13 amino acids. Individual cDNA molecules were tagged with unique molecular identifiers. TCRdb fed the 5' RACE reads into MiXCR, producing one record per CDR3 protein. The sample comprises tens of thousands of distinct CDR3 sequences, roughly 5.4% of which are singletons, and 2.6% rests with the top ten. In its sample, this clonotype was seen many times. The clonotype comes from an adult who was a healthcare worker with PCR-confirmed SARS-CoV-2 infection or an uninfected control (not recorded which). The V call is TRBV7-6, the J call TRBJ2-3; D is unresolved. Specimen: whole blood. The CDR3 nucleotides are TGTGCCAGCAGCTTAGCGGGCCCAGATACGCAGTATTTT. Its protein is CASSLAGPDTQYF.